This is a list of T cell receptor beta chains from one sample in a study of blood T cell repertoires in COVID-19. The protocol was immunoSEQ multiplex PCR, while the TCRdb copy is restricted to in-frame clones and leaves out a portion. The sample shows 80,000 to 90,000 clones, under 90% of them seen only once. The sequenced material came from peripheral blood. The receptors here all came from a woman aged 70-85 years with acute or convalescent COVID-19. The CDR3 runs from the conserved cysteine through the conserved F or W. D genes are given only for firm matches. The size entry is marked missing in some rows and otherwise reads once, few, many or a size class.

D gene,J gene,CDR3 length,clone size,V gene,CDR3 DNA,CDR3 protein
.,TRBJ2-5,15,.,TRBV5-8,TGTGCCAGCAGCCCCGGGCGGAACGGGGTGGAGACCCAGTACTTC,CASSPGRNGVETQYF
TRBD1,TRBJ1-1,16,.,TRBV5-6,TGTGCCAGCAGCGCCGAAGGGACAGGGCCGAACACTGAAGCTTTCTTT,CASSAEGTGPNTEAFF
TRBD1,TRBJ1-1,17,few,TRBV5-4,TGTGCCAGCAGCTTTTATCGGGACAGATCCCAGAACACTGAAGCTTTCTTT,CASSFYRDRSQNTEAFF
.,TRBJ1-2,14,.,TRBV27,TGTGCCAGCAGTCCCACGGACAGATCCTATGGCTACACCTTC,CASSPTDRSYGYTF
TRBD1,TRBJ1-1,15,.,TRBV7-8,TGTGCCAGCAGCACAAGGGGGACAGAGAACACTGAAGCTTTCTTT,CASSTRGTENTEAFF
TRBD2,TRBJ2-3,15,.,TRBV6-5,TGTGCCAGCAGCGGACTAGCGGGGGGCACAGATACGCAGTATTTT,CASSGLAGGTDTQYF
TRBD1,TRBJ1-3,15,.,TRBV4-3,TGCGCCAGCAGCCTCGGGACAGGGGCTGGAAACACCATATATTTT,CASSLGTGAGNTIYF
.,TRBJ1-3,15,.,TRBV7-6,TGTGCCAGCAGCCTCACCGGAGGGTCTGGAAACACCATATATTTT,CASSLTGGSGNTIYF
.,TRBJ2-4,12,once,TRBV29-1,TGCAGCGTTGAAGGGGACTCGAACATTCAGTACTTC,CSVEGDSNIQYF
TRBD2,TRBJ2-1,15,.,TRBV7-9,TGTGCCAGCAGCAGGACTAGCGGGAACTACAATGAGCAGTTCTTC,CASSRTSGNYNEQFF
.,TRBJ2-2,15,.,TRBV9,TGTGCCAGCAGCGTCCGAGAGGGCGGCACCGGGGAGCTGTTTTTT,CASSVREGGTGELFF
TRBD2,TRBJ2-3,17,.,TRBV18,TGTGCCAGCTCACCACCGGCTAGCGGGGGGGCAGGAGATACGCAGTATTTT,CASSPPASGGAGDTQYF
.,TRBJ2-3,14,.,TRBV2,TGTGCCAGCAGATGGACAGTTACCACAGATACGCAGTATTTT,CASRWTVTTDTQYF
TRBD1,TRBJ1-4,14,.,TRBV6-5,TGTGCCAGCAGTTATAGGGGGCCCCGTGAAAAACTGTTTTTT,CASSYRGPREKLFF
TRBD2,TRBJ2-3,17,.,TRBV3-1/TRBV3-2,TGTGCCAGCAGTCGCCTAGCGGGGCACACTAGCACAGATACGCAGTATTTT,CASSRLAGHTSTDTQYF
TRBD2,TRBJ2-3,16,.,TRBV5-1,TGCGCCAGCAGCTTGGCTGCGGGGGGGCAGGCAGATACGCAGTATTTT,CASSLAAGGQADTQYF
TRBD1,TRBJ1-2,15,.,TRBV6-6,TGTGCCAGCAGTTTCTCACTTGACAGGGCGGGTGGCTACACCTTC,CASSFSLDRAGGYTF
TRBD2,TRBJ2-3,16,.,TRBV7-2,TGTGCCAGCAGCTTAGCGGCGGGAGCGGGCACAGATACGCAGTATTTT,CASSLAAGAGTDTQYF
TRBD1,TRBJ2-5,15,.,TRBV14,TGTGCCAGCAGCCGATATAGGGGGCTCGGAGAGACCCAGTACTTC,CASSRYRGLGETQYF
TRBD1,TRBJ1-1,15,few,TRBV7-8,TGTGCCAGCAGCACGGACAGGCGAAGGGACACTGAAGCTTTCTTT,CASSTDRRRDTEAFF
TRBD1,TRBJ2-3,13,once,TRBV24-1,TGTGCCACCCGGACAGGGATAGCAGATACGCAGTATTTT,CATRTGIADTQYF
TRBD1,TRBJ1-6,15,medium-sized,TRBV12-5,TGTGCTAGTGGTTTGTGGACAGGGATGGGATCACCCCTCCACTTT,CASGLWTGMGSPLHF
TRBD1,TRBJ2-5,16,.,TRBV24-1,TGTGCCACCAGTGATCCCCGACAGGGGTGGGAAGAGACCCAGTACTTC,CATSDPRQGWEETQYF
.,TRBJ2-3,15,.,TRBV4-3,TGCGCCAGCAGCCATTCCGGGACTAGCACAGATACGCAGTATTTT,CASSHSGTSTDTQYF
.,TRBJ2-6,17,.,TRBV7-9,TGTGCCAGCAGCTTAGTATTTCAGGGGTCTGGGGCCAACGTCCTGACTTTC,CASSLVFQGSGANVLTF
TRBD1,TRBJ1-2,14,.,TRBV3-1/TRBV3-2,TGTGCCAGCAGCCCGGGACAGACCGTGAACGGCTACACCTTC,CASSPGQTVNGYTF
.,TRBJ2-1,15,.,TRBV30,TGTGCCTGGAGCGGGGTTCCAGGGGAAGGCAATGAGCAGTTCTTC,CAWSGVPGEGNEQFF